There are many counts of the clone carrying this T cell receptor (beta chain). Time point reported: newly diagnosed GD, antithyroid drugs for less than 3 months. Generation of the TCR library employed RNA extracted from PBMCs. This sample was taken from a study of regulatory T cells in long-lasting Graves disease. Combining iRepertoire HTBI primers with Arm-PCR of CDR3 regions, the authors built TCR beta libraries. TCRdb re-derived calls from the multiplex PCR reads in MiXCR, one entry per CDR3 protein. The data hold 300,000 to 450,000 distinct CDR3 sequences, with around 15% observed a single time. The specimen was peripheral blood mononuclear cells (PBMCs), collected at new diagnosis, from a patient treated with antithyroid drugs. The sequence came from a female donor with Graves disease.

CDR3 DNA: TGTGCCAGCACCCTGGGCTTGGAGACCCAGTACTTC. Its protein product is CASTLGLETQYF. The chain links TRBV7-9 to TRBJ2-5; no reliable D call. Germline-derived CDR1 and CDR2 are SEHNR and FQNEAQ (reference sequence). The CDR3 length is 12 residues. V was trimmed by 7 bases and J by 5 bases, leaving 11 bases between them. The full variable domain, with the rest looked up from reference TRBV7-9 and TRBJ2-5, is DTGVSQNPRHKITKRGQNVTFRCDPISEHNRLYWYRQTLGQGPEFLTYFQNEAQLEKSRLLSDRFSAERPKGSFSTLEIQRTEQGDSAMYLCASTLGLETQYFGPGTRLLVL.